Listed below are T cell receptor beta chains from one sample, sequenced in a study of shared clonotypes between healthy human individuals. Assay used: immunoSEQ multiplex PCR; TCRdb lists only in-frame clones, some missing. This sample yields 1.5 million to 2.5 million clones, of which about 95% are seen a single time; approximately 1% belongs to the top ten. Sequenced sample: naive CD8+ T cells sorted from blood. Receptor source: a man between 18 and 29 years old in good health. The CDR3 runs from the conserved cysteine through the conserved F or W. Each record gives: CDR3 length, V gene, J gene, clone size, D gene, CDR3 DNA, CDR3 protein. A D gene is named only where the DNA matches it firmly. Size tells how often a clone was seen (once, few, many) or the class of an expanded clone, and some rows leave it out.

CDR3 length: 15; V gene: TRBV28; J gene: TRBJ2-1; clone size: -; D gene: TRBD1; CDR3 DNA: TGTGCCAGCAGTCGACAGGGGTCGTCCTACAATGAGCAGTTCTTC; CDR3 protein: CASSRQGSSYNEQFF
CDR3 length: 13; V gene: TRBV27; J gene: TRBJ1-1; clone size: -; D gene: -; CDR3 DNA: TGTGCCAGCAGTTTTGGGGGATGGACTGAAGCTTTCTTT; CDR3 protein: CASSFGGWTEAFF
CDR3 length: 16; V gene: TRBV27; J gene: TRBJ1-1; clone size: -; D gene: TRBD1; CDR3 DNA: TGTGCCAGCAGTTTAGGCCCTGGACAGGGGAACACTGAAGCTTTCTTT; CDR3 protein: CASSLGPGQGNTEAFF
CDR3 length: 14; V gene: TRBV7-9; J gene: TRBJ1-5; clone size: -; D gene: TRBD1; CDR3 DNA: TGTGCCAGCAGGGCCACAGGGGGCAATCAGCCCCAGCATTTT; CDR3 protein: CASRATGGNQPQHF
CDR3 length: 14; V gene: TRBV10-2; J gene: TRBJ2-1; clone size: -; D gene: -; CDR3 DNA: TGCGCCAGCAGTGACCTCAACTCCTACAATGAGCAGTTCTTC; CDR3 protein: CASSDLNSYNEQFF
CDR3 length: 16; V gene: TRBV7-9; J gene: TRBJ1-6; clone size: -; D gene: -; CDR3 DNA: TGTGCCAGCAGCTACCCGACAGGCCGCTCAGAATCACCCCTCCACTTT; CDR3 protein: CASSYPTGRSESPLHF
CDR3 length: 13; V gene: TRBV11-2; J gene: TRBJ2-5; clone size: -; D gene: -; CDR3 DNA: TGTGCCAGCAGCTTAGTAGGGCGGGAGACCCAGTACTTC; CDR3 protein: CASSLVGRETQYF
CDR3 length: 15; V gene: TRBV2; J gene: TRBJ2-1; clone size: -; D gene: TRBD1; CDR3 DNA: TGTGCCAGCAGTGAAAAATTTGGCAGGGGGAATGAGCAGTTCTTC; CDR3 protein: CASSEKFGRGNEQFF
CDR3 length: 13; V gene: TRBV9; J gene: TRBJ2-7; clone size: -; D gene: -; CDR3 DNA: TGTGCCAGTGGCTTGGGGCTGGCCTACGAGCAGTACTTC; CDR3 protein: CASGLGLAYEQYF
CDR3 length: 11; V gene: TRBV27; J gene: TRBJ2-1; clone size: -; D gene: -; CDR3 DNA: TGTGCCAGCGGCTACTCCAATGAGCAGTTCTTC; CDR3 protein: CASGYSNEQFF
CDR3 length: 13; V gene: TRBV28; J gene: TRBJ2-7; clone size: -; D gene: TRBD2; CDR3 DNA: TGTGCCAGCAGTCCACCTTCGAGCGGGGGACTGTACTTC; CDR3 protein: CASSPPSSGGLYF
CDR3 length: 14; V gene: TRBV2; J gene: TRBJ2-7; clone size: -; D gene: TRBD2; CDR3 DNA: TGTGCCAGCGGGAGGGATTCCAAACCGTACGAGCAGTACTTC; CDR3 protein: CASGRDSKPYEQYF
CDR3 length: 13; V gene: TRBV7-9; J gene: TRBJ1-6; clone size: -; D gene: -; CDR3 DNA: TGTGCCAGCAGCTTAGGGTACATGGTACCCCTCCACTTT; CDR3 protein: CASSLGYMVPLHF
CDR3 length: 14; V gene: TRBV6-5; J gene: TRBJ2-1; clone size: -; D gene: TRBD2; CDR3 DNA: TGTGCCAGCAGGGACACTAGCGGCTACAATGAGCAGTTCTTC; CDR3 protein: CASRDTSGYNEQFF
CDR3 length: 12; V gene: TRBV9; J gene: TRBJ2-1; clone size: -; D gene: -; CDR3 DNA: TGTGCCAGCAGCGTCGACAACAATGAGCAGTTCTTC; CDR3 protein: CASSVDNNEQFF
CDR3 length: 18; V gene: TRBV4-3; J gene: TRBJ2-7; clone size: -; D gene: TRBD2; CDR3 DNA: TGCGCCAGCAGCCAAGATCAGGATACTAGCGGGACCCACTACGAGCAGTACTTC; CDR3 protein: CASSQDQDTSGTHYEQYF
CDR3 length: 15; V gene: TRBV13; J gene: TRBJ2-3; clone size: -; D gene: -; CDR3 DNA: TGTGCCAGCAGCGGAGGGACCGTTGCGTGGGATACGCAGTATTTT; CDR3 protein: CASSGGTVAWDTQYF
CDR3 length: 13; V gene: TRBV27; J gene: TRBJ1-2; clone size: -; D gene: TRBD1; CDR3 DNA: TGTGCCAGCAGCCCCGGGACAGGGGCCGGCTACACCTTC; CDR3 protein: CASSPGTGAGYTF
CDR3 length: 14; V gene: TRBV2; J gene: TRBJ2-3; clone size: -; D gene: -; CDR3 DNA: TGTGCCAGCAGTTTAGGACCGGGGACAGATACGCAGTATTTT; CDR3 protein: CASSLGPGTDTQYF
CDR3 length: 11; V gene: TRBV2; J gene: TRBJ1-2; clone size: few; D gene: -; CDR3 DNA: TGTGCCAGCCGTGGGACGTATGGCTACACCTTC; CDR3 protein: CASRGTYGYTF
CDR3 length: 14; V gene: TRBV28; J gene: TRBJ2-7; clone size: -; D gene: -; CDR3 DNA: TGTGCCAGCAGTTTAATTGGCGGGTCCTACGAGCAGTACTTC; CDR3 protein: CASSLIGGSYEQYF
CDR3 length: 14; V gene: TRBV5-1; J gene: TRBJ1-3; clone size: -; D gene: -; CDR3 DNA: TGCGCCAGCAGCTTGGTCGGCGACCCCTACACCATATATTTT; CDR3 protein: CASSLVGDPYTIYF
CDR3 length: 17; V gene: TRBV5-4; J gene: TRBJ1-1; clone size: -; D gene: TRBD1; CDR3 DNA: TGTGCCAGCAGCTTGGCCTATGGGACAGGGGGTATACCTGAAGCTTTCTTT; CDR3 protein: CASSLAYGTGGIPEAFF
CDR3 length: 16; V gene: TRBV5-6; J gene: TRBJ2-7; clone size: -; D gene: TRBD1; CDR3 DNA: TGTGCCAGCAGCTTGGCGGGACAGGGATTTGACGACGAGCAGTACTTC; CDR3 protein: CASSLAGQGFDDEQYF
CDR3 length: 15; V gene: TRBV11-2; J gene: TRBJ2-5; clone size: -; D gene: TRBD2; CDR3 DNA: TGTGCCAGCAGCTTACTAGCGGGGGGTCAAGAGACCCAGTACTTC; CDR3 protein: CASSLLAGGQETQYF
CDR3 length: 14; V gene: TRBV5-5; J gene: TRBJ1-2; clone size: few; D gene: -; CDR3 DNA: TGTGCCAGCAGCTTATCGGGGGCAGACTATGGCTACACCTTC; CDR3 protein: CASSLSGADYGYTF
CDR3 length: 15; V gene: TRBV19; J gene: TRBJ2-3; clone size: -; D gene: -; CDR3 DNA: TGTGCCAGTAGCCCCTTGGCGGTAAGCACAGATACGCAGTATTTT; CDR3 protein: CASSPLAVSTDTQYF
CDR3 length: 15; V gene: TRBV10-2; J gene: TRBJ2-5; clone size: -; D gene: -; CDR3 DNA: TGCGCCAGCAGTGAGTCGAACAGCTACTGGGAGACCCAGTACTTC; CDR3 protein: CASSESNSYWETQYF
CDR3 length: 15; V gene: TRBV5-5; J gene: TRBJ2-7; clone size: once; D gene: -; CDR3 DNA: TGTGCCAGCAGCTTGGGGCAGGGCCGCACCTACGAGCAGTACTTC; CDR3 protein: CASSLGQGRTYEQYF
CDR3 length: 13; V gene: TRBV5-8; J gene: TRBJ2-1; clone size: -; D gene: -; CDR3 DNA: TGTGCCAGCTTGCGGACTAATGAAAATGAGCAGTTCTTC; CDR3 protein: CASLRTNENEQFF
CDR3 length: 15; V gene: TRBV10-3; J gene: TRBJ2-2; clone size: -; D gene: -; CDR3 DNA: TGTGCCATCAGCCTAGGCGGAGCGAACACCGGGGAGCTGTTTTTT; CDR3 protein: CAISLGGANTGELFF
CDR3 length: 16; V gene: TRBV28; J gene: TRBJ2-1; clone size: many; D gene: TRBD1; CDR3 DNA: TGTGCCAGCAGTTCTCGGACAGGGGGCACTTTCAATGAGCAGTTCTTC; CDR3 protein: CASSSRTGGTFNEQFF
CDR3 length: 15; V gene: TRBV4-1; J gene: TRBJ2-7; clone size: -; D gene: -; CDR3 DNA: TGCGCCAGCAGCCAAGGTATGGGCTCTTCCTACGAGCAGTACTTC; CDR3 protein: CASSQGMGSSYEQYF
CDR3 length: 17; V gene: TRBV5-1; J gene: TRBJ2-2; clone size: -; D gene: TRBD1; CDR3 DNA: TGCGCCAGCAGCTTGGTAGGACAGGGGCGTTACACCGGGGAGCTGTTTTTT; CDR3 protein: CASSLVGQGRYTGELFF
CDR3 length: 18; V gene: TRBV28; J gene: TRBJ2-1; clone size: -; D gene: -; CDR3 DNA: TGTGCCAGCAGTTTCGAGTTCTGGGAGATCCCCACTGGCAATGAGCAGTTCTTC; CDR3 protein: CASSFEFWEIPTGNEQFF
CDR3 length: 15; V gene: TRBV4-3; J gene: TRBJ2-7; clone size: once; D gene: TRBD2; CDR3 DNA: TGCGCCAGCAGCCAGGGCCTAGCGGGAGTTTGGGAGCAGTACTTC; CDR3 protein: CASSQGLAGVWEQYF
CDR3 length: 16; V gene: TRBV27; J gene: TRBJ2-5; clone size: -; D gene: TRBD2; CDR3 DNA: TGTGCCAGCAGTTTGGGAGCGGGAGGGTCTGAAAAGACCCAGTACTTC; CDR3 protein: CASSLGAGGSEKTQYF
CDR3 length: 13; V gene: TRBV2; J gene: TRBJ2-7; clone size: once; D gene: -; CDR3 DNA: TGTGCCAGCAGTGCGGGACAATACTACGAGCAGTACTTC; CDR3 protein: CASSAGQYYEQYF
CDR3 length: 16; V gene: TRBV7-6; J gene: TRBJ2-3; clone size: once; D gene: -; CDR3 DNA: TGTGCCAGCAGCTTAGTATTTAGCTTAAACACAGATACGCAGTATTTT; CDR3 protein: CASSLVFSLNTDTQYF
CDR3 length: 18; V gene: TRBV13; J gene: TRBJ2-1; clone size: -; D gene: TRBD1; CDR3 DNA: TGTGCCAGCAGCTCAACCTGGGGACAGGGTGGTCTCTACAATGAGCAGTTCTTC; CDR3 protein: CASSSTWGQGGLYNEQFF
CDR3 length: 14; V gene: TRBV4-1; J gene: TRBJ1-1; clone size: -; D gene: -; CDR3 DNA: TGCGCCAGCAGCCAAAAAATCGTTGGGGCTGAAGCTTTCTTT; CDR3 protein: CASSQKIVGAEAFF
CDR3 length: 14; V gene: TRBV7-9; J gene: TRBJ1-1; clone size: -; D gene: TRBD1; CDR3 DNA: TGTGCCAGCAGCTCGACACAGGGGGCATCGGAAGCTTTCTTT; CDR3 protein: CASSSTQGASEAFF
CDR3 length: 14; V gene: TRBV4-1; J gene: TRBJ1-2; clone size: -; D gene: TRBD1; CDR3 DNA: TGCGCCAGCAGGGCGACAGGGGGCGACTATGGCTACACCTTC; CDR3 protein: CASRATGGDYGYTF
CDR3 length: 15; V gene: TRBV29-1; J gene: TRBJ2-7; clone size: -; D gene: -; CDR3 DNA: TGCAGCGTTGAAGGGGAGAGGGATGAAGGGTGGGAGCAGTACTTC; CDR3 protein: CSVEGERDEGWEQYF
CDR3 length: 15; V gene: TRBV9; J gene: TRBJ1-2; clone size: -; D gene: -; CDR3 DNA: TGTGCCAGCAGCGTAGGGGCAATAGCTAACTATGGCTACACCTTC; CDR3 protein: CASSVGAIANYGYTF
CDR3 length: 16; V gene: TRBV6-5; J gene: TRBJ2-5; clone size: -; D gene: TRBD2; CDR3 DNA: TGTGCCAGCAGTTTAAAAGGGACTAGCGATTCAGAGACCCAGTACTTC; CDR3 protein: CASSLKGTSDSETQYF
CDR3 length: 13; V gene: TRBV29-1; J gene: TRBJ2-7; clone size: -; D gene: -; CDR3 DNA: TGCAGCGTTGTCAGGGATGAGGATTTCGAGCAGTACTTC; CDR3 protein: CSVVRDEDFEQYF
CDR3 length: 13; V gene: TRBV15; J gene: TRBJ2-1; clone size: -; D gene: -; CDR3 DNA: TGTGCCACCAGCAGAGGGGCGGGAAATGAGCAGTTCTTC; CDR3 protein: CATSRGAGNEQFF
CDR3 length: 13; V gene: TRBV5-6; J gene: TRBJ2-7; clone size: -; D gene: -; CDR3 DNA: TGTGCCAGCAGCGGGCAGAACCCCTACGAGCAGTACTTC; CDR3 protein: CASSGQNPYEQYF
CDR3 length: 15; V gene: TRBV5-8; J gene: TRBJ2-1; clone size: -; D gene: TRBD2; CDR3 DNA: TGTGCCAGCAGCCCAGGGACTAGCGGGACAGATGAGCAGTTCTTC; CDR3 protein: CASSPGTSGTDEQFF
CDR3 length: 16; V gene: TRBV11-2; J gene: TRBJ2-1; clone size: once; D gene: TRBD1; CDR3 DNA: TGTGCCAGCAGGCCCTCCGGGACAGGGTCCTACAATGAGCAGTTCTTC; CDR3 protein: CASRPSGTGSYNEQFF
CDR3 length: 15; V gene: TRBV19; J gene: TRBJ2-2; clone size: -; D gene: -; CDR3 DNA: TGTGCCAGTAGTATTTCCGGGAGTAACACCGGGGAGCTGTTTTTT; CDR3 protein: CASSISGSNTGELFF
CDR3 length: 15; V gene: TRBV7-2; J gene: TRBJ2-7; clone size: -; D gene: TRBD2; CDR3 DNA: TGTGCCAGCAGCCCTCATAGCGGGAAGAATTACGAGCAGTACTTC; CDR3 protein: CASSPHSGKNYEQYF
CDR3 length: 15; V gene: TRBV7-6; J gene: TRBJ1-2; clone size: -; D gene: TRBD1; CDR3 DNA: TGTGCCAGCAGCTCAAATCCCGGGACAGGCTATGGCTACACCTTC; CDR3 protein: CASSSNPGTGYGYTF
CDR3 length: 16; V gene: TRBV4-2; J gene: TRBJ2-7; clone size: -; D gene: TRBD2; CDR3 DNA: TGTGCCAGCAGCCAACATAGCGGGATAAGCTCCTACGAGCAGTACTTC; CDR3 protein: CASSQHSGISSYEQYF
CDR3 length: 12; V gene: TRBV4-1; J gene: TRBJ2-7; clone size: -; D gene: -; CDR3 DNA: TGCGCCAGCAGCCAAGGCAGGGGCGAGCAGTACTTC; CDR3 protein: CASSQGRGEQYF
CDR3 length: 12; V gene: TRBV27; J gene: TRBJ2-7; clone size: once; D gene: TRBD2; CDR3 DNA: TGTGCCAGCGGGAGGGGAACCCACGAGCAGTACTTC; CDR3 protein: CASGRGTHEQYF
CDR3 length: 14; V gene: TRBV2; J gene: TRBJ2-1; clone size: few; D gene: TRBD2; CDR3 DNA: TGTGCCAGCAGTGTTAGCGGGAGCTACAATGAGCAGTTCTTC; CDR3 protein: CASSVSGSYNEQFF